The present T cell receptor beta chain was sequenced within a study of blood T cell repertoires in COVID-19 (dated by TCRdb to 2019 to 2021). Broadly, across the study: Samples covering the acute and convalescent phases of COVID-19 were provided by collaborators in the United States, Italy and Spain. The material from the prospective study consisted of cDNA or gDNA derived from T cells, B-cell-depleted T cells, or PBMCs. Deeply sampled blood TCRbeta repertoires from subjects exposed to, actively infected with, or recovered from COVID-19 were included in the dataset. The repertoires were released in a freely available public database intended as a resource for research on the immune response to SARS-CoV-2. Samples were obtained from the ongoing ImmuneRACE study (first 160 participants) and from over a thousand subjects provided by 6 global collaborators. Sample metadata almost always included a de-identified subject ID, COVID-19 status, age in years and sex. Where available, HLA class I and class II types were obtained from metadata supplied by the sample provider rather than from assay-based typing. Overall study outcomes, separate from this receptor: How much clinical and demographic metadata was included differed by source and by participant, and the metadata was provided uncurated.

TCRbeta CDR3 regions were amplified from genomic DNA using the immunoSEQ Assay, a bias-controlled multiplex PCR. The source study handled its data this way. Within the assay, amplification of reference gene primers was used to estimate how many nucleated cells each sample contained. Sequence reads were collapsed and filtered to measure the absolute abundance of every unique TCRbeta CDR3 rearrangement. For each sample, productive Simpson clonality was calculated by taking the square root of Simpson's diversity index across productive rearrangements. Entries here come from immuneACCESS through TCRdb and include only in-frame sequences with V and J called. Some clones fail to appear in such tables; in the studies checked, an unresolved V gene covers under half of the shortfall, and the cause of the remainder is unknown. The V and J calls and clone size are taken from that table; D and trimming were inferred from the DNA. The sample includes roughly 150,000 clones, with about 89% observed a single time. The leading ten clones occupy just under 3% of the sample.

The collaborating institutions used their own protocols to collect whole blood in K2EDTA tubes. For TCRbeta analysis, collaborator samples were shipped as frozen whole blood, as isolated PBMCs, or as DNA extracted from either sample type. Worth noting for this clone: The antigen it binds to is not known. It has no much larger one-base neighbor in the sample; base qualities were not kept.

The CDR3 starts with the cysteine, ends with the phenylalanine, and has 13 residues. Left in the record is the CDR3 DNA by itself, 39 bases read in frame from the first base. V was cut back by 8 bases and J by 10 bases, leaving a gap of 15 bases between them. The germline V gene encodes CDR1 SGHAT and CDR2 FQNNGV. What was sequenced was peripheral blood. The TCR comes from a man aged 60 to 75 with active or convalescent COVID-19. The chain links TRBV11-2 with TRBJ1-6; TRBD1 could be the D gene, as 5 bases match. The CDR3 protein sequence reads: CASRIQVGSPLHF. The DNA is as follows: TGTGCCAGCCGAATACAGGTGGGATCACCCCTCCACTTT. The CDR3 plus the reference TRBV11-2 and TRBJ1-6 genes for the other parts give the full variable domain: EAGVAQSPRYKIIEKRQSVAFWCNPISGHATLYWYQQILGQGPKLLIQFQNNGVVDDSQLPKDRFSAERLKGVDSTLKIQPAKLEDSAVYLCASRIQVGSPLHFGNGTRLTVT.